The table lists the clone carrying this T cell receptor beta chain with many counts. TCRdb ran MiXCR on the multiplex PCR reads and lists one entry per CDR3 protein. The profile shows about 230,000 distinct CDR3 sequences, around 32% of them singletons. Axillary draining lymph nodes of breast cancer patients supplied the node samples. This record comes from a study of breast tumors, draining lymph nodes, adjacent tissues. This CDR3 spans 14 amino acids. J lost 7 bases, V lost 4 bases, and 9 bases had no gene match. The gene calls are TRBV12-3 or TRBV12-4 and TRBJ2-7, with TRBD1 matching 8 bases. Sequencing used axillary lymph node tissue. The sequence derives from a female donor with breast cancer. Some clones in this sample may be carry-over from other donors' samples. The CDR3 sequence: CASSSGTGLWEQYF. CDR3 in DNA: TGTGCCAGCAGTTCTGGGACAGGCCTTTGGGAGCAGTACTTC.